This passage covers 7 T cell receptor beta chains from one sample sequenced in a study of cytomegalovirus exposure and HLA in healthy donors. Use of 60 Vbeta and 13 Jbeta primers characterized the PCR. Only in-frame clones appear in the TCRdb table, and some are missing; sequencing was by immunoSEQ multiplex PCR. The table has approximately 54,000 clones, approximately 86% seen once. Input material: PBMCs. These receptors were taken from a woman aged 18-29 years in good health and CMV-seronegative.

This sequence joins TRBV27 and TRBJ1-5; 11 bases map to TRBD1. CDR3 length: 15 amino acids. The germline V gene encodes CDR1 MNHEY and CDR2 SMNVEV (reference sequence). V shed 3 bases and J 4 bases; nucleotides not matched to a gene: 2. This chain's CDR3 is CASSLGQGGNQPQHF. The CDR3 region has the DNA TGTGCCAGCAGTTTGGGACAGGGGGGGAATCAGCCCCAGCATTTT.

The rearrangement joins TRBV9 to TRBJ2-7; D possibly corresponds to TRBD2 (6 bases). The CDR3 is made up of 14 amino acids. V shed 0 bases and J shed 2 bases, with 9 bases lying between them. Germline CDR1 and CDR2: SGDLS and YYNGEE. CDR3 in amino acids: CASSVGGATYEQYF. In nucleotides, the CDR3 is TGTGCCAGCAGCGTAGGCGGGGCCACCTACGAGCAGTACTTC.

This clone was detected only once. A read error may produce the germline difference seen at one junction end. The CDR3 protein is CASSLGGSGANGLTF. CDR3 sequence (DNA): TGTGCCAGCAGCTTAGGTGGGTCTGGGGCCAACGGCCTGACTTTC. V and J are TRBV5-4 and TRBJ2-6, with D perhaps TRBD1 (5 bases). This CDR3 is built from 15 residues. CDR1 is SGHNT and CDR2 is YYREEE in the germline V gene (reference sequence).

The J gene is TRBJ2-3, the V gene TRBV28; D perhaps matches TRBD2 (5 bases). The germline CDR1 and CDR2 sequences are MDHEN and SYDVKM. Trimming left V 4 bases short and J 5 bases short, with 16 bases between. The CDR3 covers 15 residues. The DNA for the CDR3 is TGTGCCAGCAGTTGGCTCAGTCCCGCGGGAGATACGCAGTATTTT. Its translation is CASSWLSPAGDTQYF.

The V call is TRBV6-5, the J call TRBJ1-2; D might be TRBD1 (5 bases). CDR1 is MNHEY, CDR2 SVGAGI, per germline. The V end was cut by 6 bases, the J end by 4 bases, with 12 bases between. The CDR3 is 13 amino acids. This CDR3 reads CASSRTGGYGYTF. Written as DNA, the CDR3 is TGTGCCAGCAGCCGAACCGGGGGCTATGGCTACACCTTC.

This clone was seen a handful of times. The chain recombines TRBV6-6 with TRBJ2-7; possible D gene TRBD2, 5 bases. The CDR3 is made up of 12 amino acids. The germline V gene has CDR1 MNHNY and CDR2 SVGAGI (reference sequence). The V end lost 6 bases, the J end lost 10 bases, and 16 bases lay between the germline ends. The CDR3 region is CASSPLGREQYF. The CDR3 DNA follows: TGTGCCAGCAGCCCTCTCGGCCGGGAACAGTACTTC.

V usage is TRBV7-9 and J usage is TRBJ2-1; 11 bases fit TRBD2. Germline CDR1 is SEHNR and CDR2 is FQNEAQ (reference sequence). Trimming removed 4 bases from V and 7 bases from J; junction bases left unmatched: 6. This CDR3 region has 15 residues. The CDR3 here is CASSSSGLAGNEQFF. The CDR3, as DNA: TGTGCCAGCAGCTCTTCCGGACTAGCGGGTAATGAGCAGTTCTTC.